Listed here are 5 T cell receptor beta chains from one sample, sequenced in a study of CD8+ T cells in alopecia areata. In each case, RNA was isolated and then reverse transcribed into cDNA as the sequencing template. The assay was immunoSEQ multiplex PCR, and TCRdb's table has in-frame clones only and misses some. This sample carries some 120,000 clones, roughly 54% of them seen once, and the ten largest clones take roughly 4.3%. This specimen consisted of CD4+ T cells sorted from blood, obtained at week 0. These TCRs come from a human donor with alopecia areata.

CDR3 region: CASNRPKSYSNQPQHF. The DNA of the CDR3 is TGTGCCAGCAATCGGCCAAAGTCTTATAGCAATCAGCCCCAGCATTTT. The J gene is TRBJ1-5, the V gene TRBV13; no clear D gene. The CDR3 runs to 16 residues. The germline CDR1 and CDR2 sequences are PRHDT and FYEKMQ (reference sequence). Trimming took 7 bases from V and 0 from J, leaving 16 bases between them.

The genes are TRBV27 and TRBJ2-5; D is possibly TRBD1 or TRBD2 (5 bases each). The tail of the sequence fits TRBJ2-7 better, so the J call may be wrong. Germline values: CDR1 MNHEY, CDR2 SMNVEV (reference sequence). CDR3 length equals 14 residues. As DNA, the CDR3 is TGTGCCAGCGCCCGGGACGGGATCTCCTACGAGCAGTACTTC. Translated: CASARDGISYEQYF.

This chain links TRBV9 with TRBJ2-7, with D possibly being TRBD1 (6 bases). The CDR3 is made up of 14 amino acids. Germline CDR1 SGDLS, CDR2 YYNGEE. V lost 4 bases, J lost 10 bases, and 21 bases lay in between. The CDR3 region has the DNA TGTGCCAGCAGCATCAACCGGGACGAAGGGGGACAGTACTTC. Protein: CASSINRDEGGQYF.

This clone was found once. V and J are TRBV7-2 and TRBJ1-5; the D gene is possibly TRBD1 (6 bases). This CDR3 has 14 amino acids. The V end lost 5 bases, the J end lost 5 bases, and 13 bases lay between the germline ends. Germline values: CDR1 SGHTA, CDR2 FQGNSA. The CDR3 is CASSGTGGHQPQHF. CDR3 DNA sequence: TGTGCCAGCAGCGGAACCGGGGGCCATCAGCCCCAGCATTTT.

This clone has only a few counts. V gene TRBV28 combines with J gene TRBJ1-5, with D unresolved. V lost 10 bases and J 4 bases, leaving 11 bases between the germline ends. Germline V gives CDR1 MDHEN, CDR2 SYDVKM. The CDR3 contains 12 residues. The CDR3, as DNA: TGTGCCACTTCAGGCGCAAATCAGCCCCAGCATTTT. Translation: CATSGANQPQHF.